This TCR beta chain was identified during a study of cytomegalovirus exposure and HLA in healthy donors. The length of the CDR3 is 13 residues. Germline CDR1 is WSHSY and CDR2 is SAAADI. V gave up 6 bases and J gave up 0 bases, with 7 bases separating them. Vbeta (60) and Jbeta (13) primers were used in the PCR. The repertoire was sequenced with immunoSEQ multiplex PCR; TCRdb's copy has only in-frame clones and lacks some. Here the sample spans around 170,000 clones, around three quarters being singletons. The TCR comes from a man aged 40-49 years in good health and CMV-seronegative. This chain joins TRBV10-2 and TRBJ2-3, with D unclear. What was sequenced was PBMCs. As DNA, the CDR3 is TGCGCCAGCAGGGCGGATAGCACAGATACGCAGTATTTT. It translates to CASRADSTDTQYF.